Each of the 28 T cell receptor beta chains below was sequenced from the same sample in a study of T-cell memory formation after mild COVID-19 (dated by TCRdb to the early 2020s). Receptors were amplified or captured by 5' RACE. The sequencer was an Illumina NovaSeq 6000. TCRdb trimmed public reads at Q25 via fastp, called clones via MiXCR and kept in-frame beta chains. A single entry per CDR3 protein holds the most common genes and DNA from its merged rows. This sample gives approximately 180,000 distinct CDR3 sequences in total; 16% of them show up just once. The top ten constitute just over 2% of the sample. Sequenced material: PBMCs or a T cell subset sorted from them (not recorded which). The receptors shown here come from an adult woman who had mild COVID-19 (a few samples of this study predate the infection). The sample titles of this study are shuffled in the database, so cell type and time point are left out; the donor was told from shared clones.

This clonotype has only a few counts. The chain links TRBV14 to TRBJ2-7; 8 nucleotides align to TRBD1. The CDR3 runs to 14 residues. The germline gives CDR1 SGHDN, CDR2 FVKESK. Losses at the gene ends were 4 bases for V and 6 bases for J; bases not matched to a gene: 8. CDR3 region: CASSRRTGIGEQYF. The CDR3 DNA sequence: TGTGCCAGCAGCCGAAGGACAGGGATCGGCGAGCAGTACTTC.

This clonotype was seen repeatedly, ten times or more. J is TRBJ2-5 and V is TRBV5-1; weak D call: TRBD1 (5 bases). The CDR3 runs to 14 residues. V gave up 0 bases and J gave up 4 bases, with 10 bases separating them. Germline assignment: CDR1 SGHRS and CDR2 YFSETQ. The CDR3 region is CASSLAGQGETQYF. CDR3 coding DNA: TGCGCCAGCAGCTTGGCCGGGCAGGGAGAGACCCAGTACTTC.

V is TRBV7-2 and J is TRBJ2-5; either TRBD1 or TRBD2 may fit D (5 bases each). There are 14 residues in the CDR3. Germline V gene sequence: CDR1 SGHTA, CDR2 FQGNSA. The V end was cut by 4 bases, the J end by 1 base, with 10 bases between. CDR3 amino acids: CASSSNGAQETQYF. The DNA of the CDR3 is TGTGCCAGCAGCTCCAACGGGGCCCAAGAGACCCAGTACTTC.

The V gene is TRBV12-3 or TRBV12-4, the J gene TRBJ2-7; 14 bases line up with TRBD2. The CDR3 runs to 12 residues. The trim removed 5 bases at V and 13 bases at J, leaving 4 bases unmatched. The chain's CDR3 is CASSRTSGRFYF. The CDR3 bases are TGTGCCAGCAGTCGGACTAGCGGGAGGTTCTACTTC.

This sequence joins TRBV23-1 and TRBJ1-6, with D possibly TRBD1 on 6 matching bases. TRBV23-1 is sorted into the ORF group, with uncertain function. The length of the CDR3 is 18 residues. V was trimmed by 0 bases and J by 7 bases, leaving 19 bases between them. This CDR3 is CASSQSPRGHRVNSPLHF. In DNA form, the CDR3 reads TGCGCCAGCAGTCAATCTCCGCGGGGTCACAGGGTGAATTCACCCCTCCACTTT.

This clonotype was seen a handful of times. The chain links TRBV5-4 to TRBJ2-1, with D tentatively TRBD1 (5 bases). CDR1 is SGHNT, CDR2 YYREEE, per germline (reference sequence). The ends were cut back, 1 base at V and 6 bases at J, with 14 bases in the middle. The CDR3 extends over 15 amino acids. CDR3 loop: CASSLYDRNFNEQFF. CDR3 nucleotides: TGTGCCAGCAGCTTGTACGACAGAAACTTCAATGAGCAGTTCTTC.

A few counts support this clonotype. The chain carries TRBV5-6 and TRBJ2-1; D is unresolved. The CDR3 covers 11 residues. Deletions cut 4 bases from V and 10 bases from J, with 9 bases between. CDR1 SGHDT and CDR2 YYEEEE come from the germline V gene. CDR3 amino acids: CASSQDLEQFF. DNA for the CDR3: TGTGCCAGCAGCCAAGACTTAGAGCAGTTCTTC.

This clonotype was seen only a few times. The chain links TRBV6-5 to TRBJ1-2, with D possibly matching TRBD1 (6 bases). V lost 4 bases to trimming and J lost 7 bases, with 16 bases between them. This CDR3 is built from 14 residues. The germline CDR1 and CDR2 sequences are MNHEY and SVGAGI. The CDR3 loop is CASSFDKQGGGYTF. The CDR3, as DNA: TGTGCCAGCAGTTTCGATAAACAGGGAGGTGGCTACACCTTC.

The chain carries TRBV7-2 and TRBJ1-4, with D possibly TRBD1 on 5 matching bases. Trimming shortened V by 2 bases and J by 0 bases, and 10 bases separated the two germline ends. Germline values: CDR1 SGHTA, CDR2 FQGNSA. The length of the CDR3 is 16 residues. CDR3 protein: CASSLRQGATNEKLFF. CDR3 DNA sequence: TGTGCCAGCAGCTTACGGCAGGGAGCAACTAATGAAAAACTGTTTTTT.

This clonotype was observed a handful of times. The V and J genes are TRBV5-5 and TRBJ1-5; tentative D call: TRBD1 (5 bases). The CDR3 consists of 19 residues. V was clipped by 2 bases and J by 1 base, with 22 bases between them. Germline V gene sequence: CDR1 SGHKS, CDR2 YYEKEE (reference sequence). For the CDR3, the DNA is TGTGCCAGCAGCTTACTCATCATCGGGGACCTAGGGAGCAATCAGCCCCAGCATTTT. It encodes CASSLLIIGDLGSNQPQHF.

This chain joins TRBV7-2 and TRBJ2-1; TRBD2 agrees at 7 bases. The CDR3 has 14 residues. J was trimmed by 10 bases and V by 3 bases; bases with no gene match: 9. The V gene's germline CDR1 is SGHTA and CDR2 FQGNSA. The CDR3 DNA is TGTGCCAGCAGCTTGGACGCGGGAGCGGGGGAGCAGTTCTTC. It translates to CASSLDAGAGEQFF.

The chain recombines TRBV4-1 with TRBJ2-3; D gene uncertain. Trimming removed 0 bases from V and 0 bases from J, with 13 bases in between. The V gene's germline CDR1 is MGHRA and CDR2 YSYEKL. This CDR3 comprises 17 residues. CDR3 nucleotide sequence: TGCGCCAGCAGCCAAGATCCACGAGCGACTAGCACAGATACGCAGTATTTT. Amino acids: CASSQDPRATSTDTQYF.

The chain uses TRBV29-1 and TRBJ2-7, with D uncertain. The ends were cut back, 3 bases at V and 0 bases at J, with 6 bases in the middle. Germline values: CDR1 SQVTM, CDR2 ANQGSEA. CDR3 size: 12 residues. The CDR3, as DNA: TGCAGCGTTGAGGTCAACTCCTACGAGCAGTACTTC. It is translated as CSVEVNSYEQYF.

This clonotype was observed a handful of times. The V and J genes are TRBV20-1 and TRBJ1-1; D not certain. The CDR3 runs to 14 residues. Germline CDR1 is DFQATT and CDR2 is SNEGSKA (reference sequence). Trimming removed 0 bases at V and 0 bases at J, with 8 bases between. CDR3 nucleotide sequence: TGCAGTGCTAGAGATCATACCGTGAACACTGAAGCTTTCTTT. Its translation is CSARDHTVNTEAFF.

This clonotype was found a few times. The chain is built from TRBV14 and TRBJ2-7, with 8 bases that match TRBD1. The CDR3 loop spans 15 amino acids. Germline V CDR1 and CDR2: SGHDN, FVKESK. Trimming removed 1 base from V and 3 bases from J; junction bases left unmatched: 5. CDR3 nucleotides: TGTGCCAGCAGCCAAGGACAGGGGATTTTCTACGAGCAGTACTTC. Its protein is CASSQGQGIFYEQYF.

This chain connects TRBV7-2 to TRBJ2-5; 16 bases map to TRBD2. The CDR3 consists of 16 residues. Germline V gives CDR1 SGHTA, CDR2 FQGNSA. Trimming removed 5 bases from V and 6 bases from J; junction bases left unmatched: 6. The CDR3 reads CASSPTGLAGGKTQYF. The DNA of the CDR3 is TGTGCCAGCAGCCCGACGGGACTAGCGGGGGGGAAGACCCAGTACTTC. Together with reference TRBV7-2 and TRBJ2-5, the CDR3 gives the full variable domain: GAGVSQSPSNKVTEKGKDVELRCDPISGHTALYWYRQSLGQGLEFLIYFQGNSAPDKSGLPSDRFSAERTGGSVSTLTIQRTQQEDSAVYLCASSPTGLAGGKTQYFGPGTRLLVL.

In its sample, this clonotype was seen a few times. The chain employs TRBV30 and TRBJ2-7; 9 nucleotides match TRBD1. The CDR3 is 13 amino acids. The germline gives CDR1 GTSNPN, CDR2 SVGIG (reference sequence). Trimming removed 3 bases from V and 6 bases from J; junction bases left unmatched: 6. The CDR3 nucleotides read TGTGCCTGGAGCGCTGGACAGGGGAGCGAGCAGTACTTC. Encoded protein: CAWSAGQGSEQYF.

CDR3 region: CASSSPGKYTSTDTQYF. The CDR3, as DNA: TGTGCCAGCAGCTCCCCAGGGAAATACACTAGCACAGATACGCAGTATTTT. This chain links TRBV11-1 with TRBJ2-3; a weak D match, TRBD1 (5 bases). The CDR3 runs 17 residues. Germline CDR1 reads SGHAT; CDR2 reads FQDESV (reference sequence). Trimming took 4 bases from V and 0 from J, leaving 17 bases between them.

This clonotype was counted a few times. The chain recombines TRBV7-2 with TRBJ2-2, with 7 bases aligning to TRBD1. The CDR3 totals 12 residues. The V gene's germline CDR1 is SGHTA and CDR2 FQGNSA. The J segment lost 13 bases and the V segment lost 1 base, leaving 3 bases of the junction unmatched. Here the CDR3 DNA reads TGTGCCAGCAGCTTAGAAAGGGGGCGGCTGTTTTTT. Amino acid sequence: CASSLERGRLFF.

A few counts support this clonotype. The chain combines TRBV7-2 with TRBJ1-5; maybe TRBD1 (6 bases). Germline V gene data show CDR1 as SGHTA and CDR2 as FQGNSA. Trimming shortened V by 1 base and J by 4 bases, and 11 bases separated the two germline ends. CDR3 length equals 15 residues. CDR3 loop: CASSLGDRRNQPQHF. CDR3 sequence (DNA): TGTGCCAGCAGCTTAGGAGACAGGCGTAATCAGCCCCAGCATTTT.

Only a few counts were recorded for this clonotype. The chain uses TRBV6-2 or TRBV6-3 and TRBJ1-1, with 9 bases that match TRBD1. The ends lost 10 bases at V and 3 bases at J; junction bases unmatched: 6. The CDR3 is 13 residues long. Germline V CDR1 and CDR2: MNHEY, SVGEGT. CDR3 in DNA: TGTGCCACCCAGGACAGGGGATACACTGAAGCTTTCTTT. The encoded protein is CATQDRGYTEAFF.

V is TRBV12-3 or TRBV12-4 and J is TRBJ1-2; the D is unclear. CDR3 length: 12 residues. Trimming took 2 bases from V and 8 from J, leaving 9 bases between them. The CDR3 nucleotides are TGTGCCAGCAGTTTAACTGAGCGCGGCTACACCTTC. Encoded protein: CASSLTERGYTF.

This clonotype was counted only a few times. V usage is TRBV5-1 and J usage is TRBJ1-1, with no clear D. The ends were cut back, 0 bases at V and 4 bases at J, with 13 bases in the middle. CDR1 is SGHRS, CDR2 YFSETQ, per germline. The CDR3 is made up of 15 amino acids. The CDR3 spells CASSLALGLFTEAFF. The CDR3, as DNA: TGCGCCAGCAGCTTGGCCCTAGGTCTGTTCACTGAAGCTTTCTTT.

A few counts support this clonotype. This rearrangement joins TRBV29-1 to TRBJ2-7; a possible D gene is TRBD2 (6 bases). The germline V gene encodes CDR1 SQVTM and CDR2 ANQGSEA. Trimming removed 3 bases at V and 7 bases at J, with 13 bases between. This CDR3 region has 12 residues. This CDR3 reads CSVDALGGEQYF. In DNA, the CDR3 is TGCAGCGTTGACGCCCTCGGGGGAGAGCAGTACTTC.

CDR3 protein: CASRMDSYEQYF. CDR3 nucleotides: TGCGCCAGCAGGATGGATTCCTACGAGCAGTACTTC. The V call is TRBV5-1, the J call TRBJ2-7, with no clear D. V was trimmed by 5 bases and J by 1 base, leaving 7 bases between them. CDR3 length: 12 residues. Germline CDR1 reads SGHRS; CDR2 reads YFSETQ.

This clonotype was recorded many times. The V gene is TRBV5-5, the J gene TRBJ2-3; D is undetermined. Trimming shortened V by 1 base and J by 5 bases, and 17 bases separated the two germline ends. The CDR3 covers 16 residues. Germline values: CDR1 SGHKS, CDR2 YYEKEE (reference sequence). CDR3 sequence reads: CASSLSSRGAQDTQYF. CDR3 DNA sequence: TGTGCCAGCAGCTTGTCATCGCGCGGAGCACAAGATACGCAGTATTTT.

The chain's CDR3 is CASSQDLGVQYF. In DNA form, the CDR3 reads TGTGCCAGCAGCCAAGATCTCGGGGTGCAGTACTTC. The chain uses TRBV3-1 and TRBJ2-7, with D maybe TRBD2 (5 bases). This CDR3 region has 12 residues. Trimming removed 0 bases from V and 9 bases from J, with 9 bases in between. Germline V gene lookup returns CDR1 LGHDT and CDR2 YNNKEL (reference sequence).

This clonotype was detected a few times. This chain links TRBV7-2 with TRBJ2-1, with D perhaps matching TRBD1 (6 bases). This CDR3 is 15 amino acids long. V was trimmed by 2 bases and J by 9 bases, leaving 17 bases between them. Germline V CDR1 and CDR2: SGHTA, FQGNSA. Here the CDR3 DNA reads TGTGCCAGCAGCTTAACCCGACAGGTGGCGGGTGAGCAGTTCTTC. Translated: CASSLTRQVAGEQFF.